This record covers a single T cell receptor (beta chain). Its antigen is unknown. Some clones are missing from TCRdb's copy, which holds only in-frame ones; the method was immunoSEQ multiplex PCR. Among about 110,000 clones, 68% were seen once, and the ten largest hold more than 20%. This entry is derived from a study of shared clonotypes between healthy human individuals. General study findings and limits: Among donors, sharing of clonotypes was expected to be affected by sequencing depth. Incomplete sequencing of sorted subsets was indicated by rarefaction despite large depth.

To make CD8 memory, CD45RO+ cells were put together with CCR7-negative CD45RA+ TemRA cells. Germline V gene sequence: CDR1 MNHEY, CDR2 SMNVEV (reference sequence). The germline V and J ends were trimmed by 4 bases and 0 bases, with 5 bases remaining between them. This CDR3 comprises 13 residues. The material sequenced was memory CD8+ T cells sorted from blood. Specified subset: CD45RO+ cells pooled with CCR7-negative TemRA cells. The sequence came from a woman under 40 in good health. V and J are TRBV27 and TRBJ2-3, with D uncertain. The CDR3, as DNA: TGTGCCAGCAGTTCTTCTAGCACAGATACGCAGTATTTT. Translated: CASSSSSTDTQYF.